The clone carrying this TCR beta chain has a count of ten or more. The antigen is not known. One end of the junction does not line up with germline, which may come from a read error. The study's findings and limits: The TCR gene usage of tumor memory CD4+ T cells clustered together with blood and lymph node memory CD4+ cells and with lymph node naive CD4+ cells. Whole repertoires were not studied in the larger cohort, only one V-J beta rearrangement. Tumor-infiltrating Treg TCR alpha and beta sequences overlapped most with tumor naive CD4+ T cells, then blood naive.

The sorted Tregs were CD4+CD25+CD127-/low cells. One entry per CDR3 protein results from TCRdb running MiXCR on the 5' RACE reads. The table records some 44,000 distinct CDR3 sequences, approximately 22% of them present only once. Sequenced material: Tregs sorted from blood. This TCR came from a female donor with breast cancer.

In nucleotides, the CDR3 is TGCAGCGTTGGGGGTACCAAGCATCCCCATTTC. Amino acid sequence: CSVGGTKHPHF. The chain employs TRBV29-1 and TRBJ1-2, with D hard to call. Germline CDR1 is SQVTM and CDR2 is ANQGSEA. The CDR3 totals 11 residues.